One sample yielded the 14 T cell receptor beta chains listed below, sequenced in a study of metastatic and nonmetastatic thyroid tumors. MiXCR reprocessed the PCR reads for TCRdb. This table has 15,000 to 20,000 clones, 30% to 40% appearing once. No treatment of any kind had been given to any patient before thyroid surgery. Sequencing input: tumor tissue. The origin of the receptors is a female donor with papillary thyroid cancer or a benign thyroid nodule (not recorded which). Some clones in this sample may be carry-over from other donors' samples.

The J gene is TRBJ1-2, the V gene TRBV20-1, with 7 bases that match TRBD1. The CDR3 has 13 amino acids. Germline loops: CDR1 DFQATT, CDR2 SNEGSKA (reference sequence). Losses at the gene ends were 5 bases for V and 0 bases for J; bases not matched to a gene: 3. The CDR3 sequence: CSAWDRTNYGYTF. CDR3 in DNA: TGCAGTGCTTGGGACAGAACTAACTATGGCTACACCTTC.

This clone was recorded at least ten times. CDR3 sequence: CSARFQGAETQYF. Written as DNA, the CDR3 is TGCAGTGCTAGGTTCCAGGGGGCAGAGACCCAGTACTTC. This chain joins TRBV20-1 and TRBJ2-5; 8 bases fit TRBD1. CDR3 length: 13 residues. Germline V gene lookup returns CDR1 DFQATT and CDR2 SNEGSKA (reference sequence). Trimming cost V 3 bases and J 4 bases; bases outside gene matches: 4.

This clone was counted between two and nine times. This CDR3 reads CASCGALETQYF. CDR3 coding DNA: TGTGCCAGTTGTGGGGCTTTGGAGACCCAGTACTTC. V is TRBV28 and J is TRBJ2-5, with D perhaps TRBD1 (5 bases). Germline V gives CDR1 MDHEN, CDR2 SYDVKM. Trimming removed 9 bases from V and 5 bases from J, with 13 bases in between. The CDR3 totals 12 residues. The full variable domain, completed using reference TRBV28 and TRBJ2-5, is DVKVTQSSRYLVKRTGEKVFLECVQDMDHENMFWYRQDPGLGLRLIYFSYDVKMKEKGDIPEGYSVSREKKERFSLILESASTNQTSMYLCASCGALETQYFGPGTRLLVL.

The chain uses TRBV5-1 and TRBJ1-2; no firm D call. The V end lost 0 bases, the J end lost 2 bases, and 17 bases lay between the germline ends. The CDR3 has 17 residues. The V gene's germline CDR1 is SGHRS and CDR2 YFSETQ. The CDR3 sequence is CASSLGVFQFDNYGYTF. The CDR3 DNA follows: TGCGCCAGCAGCTTGGGTGTATTTCAATTTGACAACTATGGCTACACCTTC.

The V and J genes are TRBV6-1 and TRBJ1-3; 10 positions agree with TRBD1. Trimming took 6 bases from V and 3 from J; bases not matched to a gene: 8. The CDR3 extends over 16 amino acids. Germline V lookup: CDR1 MNHNS, CDR2 SASEGT. The CDR3 nucleotides read TGTGCCAGCAGGGCAAAGGGACAGGGGTTTGGAAACACCATATATTTT. Amino acids: CASRAKGQGFGNTIYF.

This clone appeared a few times. The genes are TRBV27 and TRBJ2-7; D is undetermined. The V end was cut by 5 bases, the J end by 3 bases, with 14 bases between. Per the germline V gene, CDR1 is MNHEY and CDR2 is SMNVEV (reference sequence). CDR3 size: 14 residues. The CDR3 DNA follows: TGTGCCAGCAGTGAGGCACAGAGAAACTACGAGCAGTACTTC. Translation: CASSEAQRNYEQYF.

This chain links TRBV4-3 with TRBJ2-3; possible D gene TRBD1, 5 bases. The V and J ends lost 0 bases and 12 bases respectively, with 22 bases between them. Germline-derived CDR1 and CDR2 are LGHNA and YSLEER. This CDR3 comprises 16 residues. CDR3 residues: CASSQEARQLTGTQYF. As DNA, the CDR3 is TGCGCCAGCAGCCAAGAGGCGCGGCAACTCACAGGTACACAGTATTTT.

The chain combines TRBV11-1 with TRBJ1-1; possible D gene TRBD1, 5 bases. The CDR3 runs to 16 residues. V lost 2 bases and J 0 bases, leaving 13 bases between the germline ends. Germline V gene sequence: CDR1 SGHAT, CDR2 FQDESV (reference sequence). In DNA, the CDR3 is TGTGCCAGCAGCTTAAGGGTTGTAGGGGTGAACACTGAAGCTTTCTTT. It yields the protein CASSLRVVGVNTEAFF.

This clone was detected only a few times. CDR3 bases: TGTGCCAGCAGTGTAACCGAGGCACTTAACTATGGCTACACCTTC. It encodes CASSVTEALNYGYTF. The rearrangement joins TRBV6-1 to TRBJ1-2; the D is unclear. The length of the CDR3 is 15 residues. V shed 4 bases and J shed 1 base, with 13 bases lying between them. Germline CDR1 is MNHNS and CDR2 is SASEGT.

The rearrangement uses TRBV6-2 or TRBV6-3 and TRBJ2-7, with 8 bases matching TRBD2. Germline trimming cut 6 bases from V and 3 bases from J; bases unmatched to any gene: 4. Per germline, CDR1 MNHEY and CDR2 SVGEGT. This CDR3 contains 13 residues. CDR3 in amino acids: CASRATSVYEQYF. The CDR3 DNA is TGTGCCAGCAGGGCGACTAGCGTCTACGAGCAGTACTTC.

Details on this clone: This could be a read error, since a much larger clone is one nucleotide away. Different DNA sequences within this sample yield the same CDR3. This sequence joins TRBV9 and TRBJ1-1, with no clear D. CDR1 and CDR2 from the germline V gene are SGDLS and YYNGEE. The CDR3 totals 13 residues. The CDR3 DNA follows: TGTGCCAGCAGCGTACAGGCTTTTTCTGAGGCTTTCTTT. Its protein is CASSVQAFSEAFF.

Note on this clone: The junction departs from the called germline gene at one end, perhaps through a read error. The gene calls are TRBV2 and TRBJ2-1; tentative D call: TRBD2 (7 bases). Germline values: CDR1 SNHLY, CDR2 FYNNEI. CDR3 length: 14 residues. CDR3 sequence: CSSSEWERDTEQFF. Written as DNA, the CDR3 is TGTTCCAGCAGTGAATGGGAGCGGGACACTGAGCAGTTCTTC. The variable domain in full, completed from reference TRBV2 and TRBJ2-1, reads EPEVTQTPSHQVTQMGQEVILRCVPISNHLYFYWYRQILGQKVEFLVSFYNNEISEKSEIFDDQFSVERPDGSNFTLKIRSTKLEDSAMYFCSSSEWERDTEQFFGPGTRLTVL.

This clone is deemed medium-sized. The DNA for the CDR3 is TGTGCCAGCAGTTTATATTCCGGGGACGGGCAGCCCCAGCATTTT. It codes for CASSLYSGDGQPQHF. The V and J genes are TRBV27 and TRBJ1-5, with D maybe TRBD1 (5 bases). The CDR3 has 15 residues. V was cut by 1 base and J by 7 bases, with 14 bases left in between. The germline V gene has CDR1 MNHEY and CDR2 SMNVEV (reference sequence).

In regard to this clone: A junction boundary mismatches the germline segment, possibly from a read error. The V and J genes are TRBV6-9 and TRBJ1-2; 7 bases fit TRBD1. Germline V gene sequence: CDR1 MNHGY, CDR2 SVAAGI. The CDR3 sequence is 14 residues long. The CDR3 nucleotides read TGCGCCAGCAGCCCGGGACAGACTAACTATGGCTACACCTTC. Translation gives CASSPGQTNYGYTF.